The 7 T cell receptor beta chains below come from one sample, sequenced in a study of T-cell reconstitution after alpha-beta-depleted transplantation in children. A library of TCRbeta sequences, prepared with unique molecular identifiers, was generated. Each CDR3 protein is one row after TCRdb ran MiXCR on the PCR reads. The sample consists of 200,000 to 250,000 distinct CDR3 sequences, approximately 12% of them appearing once. The material sequenced was PBMCs from the stem cell graft donor, taken from the stem cell graft. The source of these receptors is a human donor who donated a stem cell graft to a child with acute lymphoblastic leukemia.

This clonotype came up many times. The V and J genes are TRBV6-1 and TRBJ2-1; the match to TRBD2 covers 8 bases. Germline V gene data show CDR1 as MNHNS and CDR2 as SASEGT. This CDR3 is 13 amino acids long. V lost 11 bases and J lost 5; bases outside the gene matches: 8. The CDR3 reads CASGGQAHNEQFF. DNA of the CDR3: TGTGCCTCGGGGGGGCAGGCACACAATGAGCAGTTCTTC.

This clonotype was counted between two and nine times. The chain has TRBV20-1 and TRBJ2-1; D is undetermined. The germline CDR1 and CDR2 sequences are DFQATT and SNEGSKA (reference sequence). The CDR3 is 10 residues long. The CDR3 sequence is CSGSDYEQFF. DNA for the CDR3: TGCAGCGGTTCGGATTATGAGCAGTTCTTC.

This clonotype was recorded many times. The chain recombines TRBV10-3 with TRBJ1-2; D gene ambiguous. The CDR3 loop spans 12 amino acids. Per germline, CDR1 ENHRY and CDR2 SYGVKD. Trimming removed 2 bases at V and 6 bases at J, with 7 bases between. For the CDR3, the DNA is TGTGCCATCAGTGAGGGGTCGAATGGCTACACCTTC. Protein sequence: CAISEGSNGYTF.

This clonotype was found many times. V and J are TRBV9 and TRBJ1-6, with 8 nucleotides matching TRBD1. The CDR3 covers 18 residues. Trimming took 3 bases from V and 8 from J; bases not matched to a gene: 16. Germline loops: CDR1 SGDLS, CDR2 YYNGEE. The CDR3 protein is CASSGSPLGTGSDSPLHF. In DNA form, the CDR3 reads TGTGCCAGCAGCGGAAGCCCTCTCGGGACAGGATCGGATTCACCCCTCCACTTT. The variable domain in full, with the rest retrieved from reference TRBV9 and TRBJ1-6, is DSGVTQTPKHLITATGQRVTLRCSPRSGDLSVYWYQQSLDQGLQFLIQYYNGEERAKGNILERFSAQQFPDLHSELNLSSLELGDSALYFCASSGSPLGTGSDSPLHFGNGTRLTVT.

In this sample, this clonotype turned up many times. V gene TRBV20-1 combines with J gene TRBJ2-3, with 7 bases matching TRBD2. The V gene end was trimmed by 2 bases and the J gene end by 1 base; junction bases not matched to a gene: 6. Germline-derived CDR1 and CDR2 are DFQATT and SNEGSKA (reference sequence). This CDR3 region has 15 residues. CDR3 in DNA: TGCAGTGCTAGAAGTCTAGCGGCTCGCACAGATACGCAGTATTTT. It encodes CSARSLAARTDTQYF.

This clonotype has at least ten counts. The chain joins TRBV2 to TRBJ2-1, with D perhaps TRBD1 (6 bases). In germline, CDR1 is SNHLY, CDR2 FYNNEI. This CDR3 has 16 residues. V lost 4 bases and J 4 bases, leaving 17 bases between the germline ends. The CDR3 DNA is TGTGCCAGCAGTGTTAACAGGGAAAGGTCGTACAATGAGCAGTTCTTC. It specifies CASSVNRERSYNEQFF.

In this sample, this clonotype turned up many times. The V and J genes are TRBV24-1 and TRBJ2-2; D perhaps matches TRBD2 (5 bases). CDR3 length equals 13 residues. V dropped 1 base and J dropped 7 bases, with 6 bases sitting between them. Germline CDR1 and CDR2: KGHDR and SFDVKD. DNA of the CDR3: TGTGCCACCAGTGATTTTGGAGGCGGGGAGCTGTTTTTT. Translation: CATSDFGGGELFF.